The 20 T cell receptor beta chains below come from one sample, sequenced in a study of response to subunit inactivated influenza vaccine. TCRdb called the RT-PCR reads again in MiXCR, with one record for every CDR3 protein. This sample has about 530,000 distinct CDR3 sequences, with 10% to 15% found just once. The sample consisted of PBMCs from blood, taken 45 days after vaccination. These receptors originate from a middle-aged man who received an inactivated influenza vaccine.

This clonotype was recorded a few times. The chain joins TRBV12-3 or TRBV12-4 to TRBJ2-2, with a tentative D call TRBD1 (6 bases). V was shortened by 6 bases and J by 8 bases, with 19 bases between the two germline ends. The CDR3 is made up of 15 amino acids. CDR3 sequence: CASRGDTDHVGELFF. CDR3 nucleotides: TGTGCCAGCAGGGGGGACACGGACCACGTTGGGGAGCTGTTTTTT.

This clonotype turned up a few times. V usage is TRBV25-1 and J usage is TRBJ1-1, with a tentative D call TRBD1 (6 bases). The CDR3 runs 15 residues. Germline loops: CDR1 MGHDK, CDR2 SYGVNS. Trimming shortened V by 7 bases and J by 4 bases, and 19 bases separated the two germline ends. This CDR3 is CASTAGTLSGTEAFF. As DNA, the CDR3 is TGTGCCAGCACTGCCGGGACACTTTCGGGCACTGAAGCTTTCTTT.

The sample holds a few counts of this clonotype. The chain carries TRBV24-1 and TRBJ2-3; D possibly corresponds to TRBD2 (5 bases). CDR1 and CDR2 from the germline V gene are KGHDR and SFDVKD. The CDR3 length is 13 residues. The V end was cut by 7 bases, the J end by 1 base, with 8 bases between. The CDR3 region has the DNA TGTGCCACCAGAGGGAGCGGCACAGATACGCAGTATTTT. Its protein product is CATRGSGTDTQYF.

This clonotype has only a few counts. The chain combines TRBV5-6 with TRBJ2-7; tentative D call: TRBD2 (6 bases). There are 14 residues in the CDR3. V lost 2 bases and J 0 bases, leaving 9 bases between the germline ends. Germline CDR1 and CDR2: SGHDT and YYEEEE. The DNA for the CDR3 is TGTGCCAGCAGCTTTATTAGCGGCTCCTACGAGCAGTACTTC. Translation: CASSFISGSYEQYF.

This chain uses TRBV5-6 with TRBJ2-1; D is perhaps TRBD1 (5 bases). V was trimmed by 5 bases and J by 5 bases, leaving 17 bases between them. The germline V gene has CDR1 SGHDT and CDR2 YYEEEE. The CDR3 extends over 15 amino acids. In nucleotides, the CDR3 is TGTGCCAGCAGTCCTTTTGGACATCTTGACAATGAGCAGTTCTTC. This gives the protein CASSPFGHLDNEQFF.

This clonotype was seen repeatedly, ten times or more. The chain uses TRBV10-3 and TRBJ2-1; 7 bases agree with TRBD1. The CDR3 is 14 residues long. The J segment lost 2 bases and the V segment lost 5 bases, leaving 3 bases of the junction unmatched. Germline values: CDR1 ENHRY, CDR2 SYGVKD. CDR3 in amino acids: CAISRQGAYNEQFF. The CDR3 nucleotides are TGTGCCATCAGTAGACAGGGCGCCTACAATGAGCAGTTCTTC.

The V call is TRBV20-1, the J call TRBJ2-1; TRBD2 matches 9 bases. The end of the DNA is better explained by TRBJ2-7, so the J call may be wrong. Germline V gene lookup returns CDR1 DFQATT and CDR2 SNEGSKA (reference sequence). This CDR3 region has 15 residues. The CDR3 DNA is TGCAGTGCTCTGGGCCCCGGGACTAGCTTCAATGAGCAGTACTTC. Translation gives CSALGPGTSFNEQYF.

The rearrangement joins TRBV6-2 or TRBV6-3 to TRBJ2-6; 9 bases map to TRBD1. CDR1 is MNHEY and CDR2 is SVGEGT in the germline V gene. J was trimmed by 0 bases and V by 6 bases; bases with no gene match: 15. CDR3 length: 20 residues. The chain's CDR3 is CASSLGHGTGFPSGANVLTF. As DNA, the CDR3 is TGTGCCAGCAGCCTCGGGCACGGGACAGGGTTCCCCTCTGGGGCCAACGTCCTGACTTTC.

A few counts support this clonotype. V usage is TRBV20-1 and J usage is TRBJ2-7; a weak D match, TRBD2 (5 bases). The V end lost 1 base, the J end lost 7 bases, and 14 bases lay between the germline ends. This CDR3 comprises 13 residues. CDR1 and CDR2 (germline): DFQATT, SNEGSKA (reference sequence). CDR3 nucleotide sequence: TGCAGTGCTAGAGGTAGCGCCGTTCTTGAGCAGTACTTC. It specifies CSARGSAVLEQYF.

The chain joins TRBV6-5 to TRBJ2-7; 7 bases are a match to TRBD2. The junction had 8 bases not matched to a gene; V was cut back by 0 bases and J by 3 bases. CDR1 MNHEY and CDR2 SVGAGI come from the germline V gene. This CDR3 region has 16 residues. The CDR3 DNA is TGTGCCAGCAGTTACTCATCCTCAGCGGGGATCTACGAGCAGTACTTC. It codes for CASSYSSSAGIYEQYF.

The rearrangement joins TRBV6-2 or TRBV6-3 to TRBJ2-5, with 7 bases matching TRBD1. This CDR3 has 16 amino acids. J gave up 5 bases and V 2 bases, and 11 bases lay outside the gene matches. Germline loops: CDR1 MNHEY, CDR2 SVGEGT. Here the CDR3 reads CASSYPSDRVGETQYF. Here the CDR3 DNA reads TGTGCCAGCAGTTACCCCTCAGACAGGGTTGGGGAGACCCAGTACTTC.

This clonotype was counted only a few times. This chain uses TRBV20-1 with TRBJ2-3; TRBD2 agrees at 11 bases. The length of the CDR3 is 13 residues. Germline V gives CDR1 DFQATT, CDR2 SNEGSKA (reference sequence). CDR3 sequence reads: CRPSSGGSDTQYF. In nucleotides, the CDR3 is TGCAGGCCCTCTAGCGGGGGGTCAGATACGCAGTATTTT.

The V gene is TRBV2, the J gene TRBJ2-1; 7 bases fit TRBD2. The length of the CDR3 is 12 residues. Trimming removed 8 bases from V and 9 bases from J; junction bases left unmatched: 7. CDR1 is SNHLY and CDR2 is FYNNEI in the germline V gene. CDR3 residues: CASQRDFTEQFF. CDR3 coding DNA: TGTGCCAGCCAGCGGGATTTTACTGAGCAGTTCTTC. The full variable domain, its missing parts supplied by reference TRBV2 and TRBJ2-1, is EPEVTQTPSHQVTQMGQEVILRCVPISNHLYFYWYRQILGQKVEFLVSFYNNEISEKSEIFDDQFSVERPDGSNFTLKIRSTKLEDSAMYFCASQRDFTEQFFGPGTRLTVL.

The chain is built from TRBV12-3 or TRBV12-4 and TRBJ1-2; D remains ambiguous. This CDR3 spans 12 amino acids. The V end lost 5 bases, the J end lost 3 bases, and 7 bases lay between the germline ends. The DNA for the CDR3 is TGTGCCAGCAGTCGCCGTGACTATGGCTACACCTTC. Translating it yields CASSRRDYGYTF.

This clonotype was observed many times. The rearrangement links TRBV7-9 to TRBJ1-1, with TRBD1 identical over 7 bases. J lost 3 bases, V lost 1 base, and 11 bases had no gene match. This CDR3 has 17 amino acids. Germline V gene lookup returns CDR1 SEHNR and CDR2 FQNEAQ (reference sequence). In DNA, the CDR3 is TGTGCCAGCAGCTTAGACCGGACAGGCCAGTACTACACTGAAGCTTTCTTT. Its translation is CASSLDRTGQYYTEAFF.

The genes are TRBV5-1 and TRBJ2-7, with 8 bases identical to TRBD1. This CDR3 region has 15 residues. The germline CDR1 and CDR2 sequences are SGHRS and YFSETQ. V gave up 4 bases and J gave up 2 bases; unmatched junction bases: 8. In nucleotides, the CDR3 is TGCGCCAGCAGCCGCCGGACAGGGCCAGCCTACGAGCAGTACTTC. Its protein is CASSRRTGPAYEQYF.

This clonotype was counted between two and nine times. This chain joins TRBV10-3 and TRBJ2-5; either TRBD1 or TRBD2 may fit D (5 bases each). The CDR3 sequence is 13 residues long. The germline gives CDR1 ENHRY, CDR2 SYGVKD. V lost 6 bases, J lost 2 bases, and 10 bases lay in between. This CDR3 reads CAISRDGQETQYF. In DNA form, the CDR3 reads TGTGCCATCAGCCGGGACGGTCAAGAGACCCAGTACTTC.

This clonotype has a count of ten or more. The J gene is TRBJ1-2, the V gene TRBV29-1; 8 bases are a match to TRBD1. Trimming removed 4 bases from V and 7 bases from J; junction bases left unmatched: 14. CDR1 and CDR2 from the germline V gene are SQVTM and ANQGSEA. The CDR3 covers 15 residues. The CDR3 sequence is CSVVENRDRLRGYTF. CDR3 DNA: TGCAGCGTTGTTGAGAACCGGGACAGGCTACGTGGCTACACCTTC.

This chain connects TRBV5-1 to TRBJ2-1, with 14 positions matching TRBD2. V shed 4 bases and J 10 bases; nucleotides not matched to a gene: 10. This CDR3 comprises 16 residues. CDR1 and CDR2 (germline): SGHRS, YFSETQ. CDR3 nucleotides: TGCGCCAGCAGCCCGGGGGGGACTAGCGGGAGTGGGGAGCAGTTCTTC. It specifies CASSPGGTSGSGEQFF.

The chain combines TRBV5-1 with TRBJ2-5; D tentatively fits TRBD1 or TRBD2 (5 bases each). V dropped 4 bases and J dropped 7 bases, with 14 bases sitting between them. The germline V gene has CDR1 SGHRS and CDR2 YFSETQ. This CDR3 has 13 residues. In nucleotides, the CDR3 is TGCGCCAGCAGCACCCGGGACGTTGCGACCCAGTACTTC. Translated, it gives CASSTRDVATQYF.